A few counts support the clone carrying this T cell receptor beta chain. The target antigen is unknown. Germline CDR1 LGHNA, CDR2 YSLEER. The CDR3 has 15 residues. Between the trimmed V and J ends, which lost 0 bases and 5 bases, there was a span of 11 bases. These data belong to a study of response to subunit inactivated influenza vaccine. Findings of the study overall: Only a handful of new T cells, the authors suggested, are recruited with each seasonal influenza vaccination.

Each CDR3 protein gets one entry after TCRdb re-called the RT-PCR reads with MiXCR. Counted here are 500,000 to 600,000 distinct CDR3 sequences, more than 15% occurring once; the ten biggest clones make up approximately 3%. The genes are TRBV4-3 and TRBJ1-5; D gene uncertain. This specimen consisted of CD4+ T cells sorted from PBMCs, obtained around 2 years after vaccination. The origin of this receptor is a man between 50 and 70 years old who received an inactivated influenza vaccine. DNA of the CDR3: TGCGCCAGCAGCCAAGAAAACTCTCGCCATCAGCCCCAGCATTTT. Translating it yields CASSQENSRHQPQHF.